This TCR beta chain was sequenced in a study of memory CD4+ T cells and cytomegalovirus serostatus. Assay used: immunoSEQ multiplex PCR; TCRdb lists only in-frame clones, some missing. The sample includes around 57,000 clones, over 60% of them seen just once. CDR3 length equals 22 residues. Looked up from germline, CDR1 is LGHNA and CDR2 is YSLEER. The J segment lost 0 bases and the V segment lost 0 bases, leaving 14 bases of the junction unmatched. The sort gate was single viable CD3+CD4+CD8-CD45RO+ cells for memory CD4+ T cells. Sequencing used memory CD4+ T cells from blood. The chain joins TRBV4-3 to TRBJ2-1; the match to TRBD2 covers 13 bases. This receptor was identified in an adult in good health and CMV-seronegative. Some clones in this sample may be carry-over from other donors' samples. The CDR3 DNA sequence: TGCGCCAGCAGCCAAGACTTTCCGGGACTAGCGGGACTCCGCCACTCCTACAATGAGCAGTTCTTC. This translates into CASSQDFPGLAGLRHSYNEQFF.